Listed below are T cell receptor beta chains from one sample, sequenced in a study of blood T cell repertoires in COVID-19. Sequencing used immunoSEQ multiplex PCR; TCRdb keeps in-frame clones, though not all of them. This sample has hundreds of thousands of clones, with around 90% found just once. Sequences were obtained from PBMCs or T cells enriched from blood (not recorded which). The receptors were gathered from a woman aged 18 to 35 with acute COVID-19. The CDR3 runs from the conserved cysteine through the conserved F or W. A D gene is named only where the DNA matches it firmly. A clone size is listed for some rows: how often the clone was seen (once, few, many), or a class if it is expanded.

j_call v_call clone_size d_call cdr3_aa cdr3_nt
TRBJ2-3 TRBV7-6 - TRBD2 CASSLEGGAGTSLTDTQYF TGTGCCAGCAGCTTAGAGGGGGGGGCCGGGACTAGTCTCACAGATACGCAGTATTTT
TRBJ1-1 TRBV19 - - CASSTGGTNTEAFF TGTGCCAGTTCGACGGGGGGCACGAACACTGAAGCTTTCTTT
TRBJ2-1 TRBV27 - - CASSHRILRSYNEQFF TGTGCCAGCAGCCACCGAATACTCCGGTCTTACAATGAGCAGTTCTTC
TRBJ2-3 TRBV5-1 - TRBD2 CASSLGAGGLTDTQYF TGCGCCAGCAGCCTGGGTGCGGGAGGGCTGACGGATACGCAGTATTTT
TRBJ2-7 TRBV7-8 few TRBD1 CASSVTGQGRLEEQYF TGTGCCAGCAGCGTAACGGGACAGGGGCGCCTTGAGGAGCAGTACTTC
TRBJ2-5 TRBV29-1 - - CSVSPGETQYF TGCAGCGTTTCCCCGGGGGAGACCCAGTACTTC
TRBJ2-7 TRBV5-6 - TRBD2 CASSLLTGTSSYEQYF TGTGCCAGCAGCTTGCTGACCGGGACTAGCAGCTACGAGCAGTACTTC
TRBJ1-5 TRBV19 once - CASTVFGGVNQPQHF TGTGCCAGTACAGTATTTGGGGGGGTCAATCAGCCCCAGCATTTT
TRBJ2-5 TRBV11-3 - TRBD2 CASSRSGGKTQYF TGTGCCAGCAGCCGGTCGGGGGGGAAGACCCAGTACTTC
TRBJ2-7 TRBV6-5 - - CASSYSAGSYEQYF TGTGCCAGCAGTTACTCCGCAGGCTCCTACGAGCAGTACTTC
TRBJ1-1 TRBV5-1 - - CASSPDGGTEAFF TGCGCCAGCAGCCCGGATGGGGGGACTGAAGCTTTCTTT
TRBJ2-2 TRBV27 - - CASSAPGGLTGELFF TGTGCCAGCAGTGCCCCCGGGGGGCTCACCGGGGAGCTGTTTTTT
TRBJ2-1 TRBV18 - - CASSPLADNEQFF TGTGCCAGCTCACCACTAGCTGACAATGAGCAGTTCTTC
TRBJ2-1 TRBV11-2 - - CASSLRTSRDNEQFF TGTGCCAGCAGCTTAAGAACTAGCCGAGACAATGAGCAGTTCTTC
TRBJ2-7 TRBV6-5 few - CASRVEPRSYEQYF TGTGCCAGCAGAGTGGAGCCCCGATCCTACGAGCAGTACTTC
TRBJ2-3 TRBV28 - - CASIPWAQGGLRTDTQYF TGTGCCAGCATCCCTTGGGCTCAGGGAGGTCTACGCACAGATACGCAGTATTTT
TRBJ1-1 TRBV19 - TRBD1 CASSTTGGGGKAFF TGTGCCAGTAGTACAACAGGGGGCGGGGGAAAAGCTTTCTTT
TRBJ2-7 TRBV5-5 - TRBD1 CASSTRQGMGYEQYF TGTGCCAGCAGCACTAGACAGGGAATGGGTTACGAGCAGTACTTC
TRBJ1-4 TRBV18 - - CASSPSYPGQEKLFF TGTGCCAGCTCACCATCCTATCCGGGACAAGAAAAACTGTTTTTT
TRBJ2-1 TRBV5-1 - TRBD1 CASSLDGTDYNEQFF TGCGCCAGCAGCTTGGATGGGACAGACTACAATGAGCAGTTCTTC
TRBJ1-4 TRBV3-1/TRBV3-2 - - CASSQGMDWFRPNEKLFF TGTGCCAGCAGCCAAGGGATGGATTGGTTCAGGCCTAATGAAAAACTGTTTTTT
TRBJ2-2 TRBV6-5 - TRBD2 CASSSAEAGGIGELFF TGTGCCAGCAGTTCCGCTGAAGCGGGAGGGATCGGGGAGCTGTTTTTT
TRBJ1-3 TRBV5-1 - TRBD1 CASSNGQAGSSGNTIYF TGCGCCAGCAGCAACGGACAGGCCGGCTCCTCTGGAAACACCATATATTTT
TRBJ2-6 TRBV6-2/TRBV6-3 once TRBD1 CASSPDRESGSGANVLTF TGTGCCAGCAGTCCCGACAGGGAATCAGGCTCTGGGGCCAACGTCCTGACTTTC
TRBJ2-7 TRBV27 - TRBD2 CASSPTGLAGSYEQYF TGTGCCAGCAGTCCTACGGGACTAGCGGGGTCCTACGAGCAGTACTTC
TRBJ1-1 TRBV18 - - CASSLGGVGTEAFF TGTGCCAGCTCACTGGGAGGCGTTGGCACTGAAGCTTTCTTT
TRBJ2-7 TRBV11-3 - - CASSQNYEQYF TGTGCCAGCAGCCAAAACTACGAGCAGTACTTC
TRBJ2-7 TRBV19 - TRBD1 CASSPGQGAYEQYF TGTGCCAGTAGTCCAGGACAGGGGGCCTACGAGCAGTACTTC
TRBJ2-1 TRBV7-2 - TRBD2 CASSLGPSGYNEQFF TGTGCCAGCAGCTTAGGGCCTAGCGGATACAATGAGCAGTTCTTC
TRBJ2-7 TRBV28 - - CASSLFRDYEQYF TGTGCCAGCAGTTTATTTCGAGACTACGAGCAGTACTTC
TRBJ1-5 TRBV12-5 - - CASGLFLSRQPYSNQPQHF TGTGCTAGTGGTTTGTTCCTCTCACGACAGCCGTATAGCAATCAGCCCCAGCATTTT
TRBJ2-1 TRBV27 - TRBD2 CASAWGGSSYNEQFF TGTGCCAGTGCCTGGGGCGGGAGCTCCTACAATGAGCAGTTCTTC
TRBJ2-7 TRBV7-9 - TRBD2 CASSLLAGVAYEQYF TGTGCCAGCAGCTTACTAGCGGGAGTGGCCTACGAGCAGTACTTC
TRBJ1-4 TRBV7-2 - TRBD1 CASSSAFGTANEKLFF TGTGCCAGCAGCTCAGCTTTCGGGACAGCTAATGAAAAACTGTTTTTT
TRBJ1-4 TRBV5-4 - - CASSRAGQANEKLFF TGTGCCAGCAGCCGAGCGGGACAAGCCAATGAAAAACTGTTTTTT
TRBJ2-7 TRBV11-3 - - CASSPDRNEQYF TGTGCCAGCAGCCCTGACAGGAACGAGCAGTACTTC
TRBJ2-1 TRBV24-1 - TRBD2 CATSDASGTSYNEQFF TGTGCCACCAGTGACGCGAGCGGGACTAGCTACAATGAGCAGTTCTTC
TRBJ2-5 TRBV5-1 few TRBD1 CASSQQGQETQYF TGCGCCAGCAGCCAACAGGGGCAAGAGACCCAGTACTTC
TRBJ2-7 TRBV7-2 - - CASSLTGLEQYF TGTGCCAGCAGCTTAACAGGGTTAGAGCAGTACTTC
TRBJ2-1 TRBV6-5 - - CASTGTPYNEQFF TGTGCCAGCACGGGGACACCCTACAATGAGCAGTTCTTC
TRBJ2-5 TRBV15 - TRBD1 CATSGLGTGNLKETQYF TGTGCCACCAGCGGTCTCGGGACAGGTAACCTAAAAGAGACCCAGTACTTC
TRBJ2-2 TRBV9 - - CASSRRGSNTGELFF TGTGCCAGCAGCCGAAGGGGTTCGAACACCGGGGAGCTGTTTTTT
TRBJ2-1 TRBV30 - TRBD2 CAWSPGRFYNEQFF TGTGCCTGGAGTCCCGGGAGGTTTTACAATGAGCAGTTCTTC
TRBJ2-5 TRBV5-5 - TRBD2 CASSLGLAGGPETQYF TGTGCCAGCAGCTTGGGGCTAGCGGGAGGGCCCGAGACCCAGTACTTC
TRBJ2-1 TRBV2 - - CASSGRGTYSYNEQFF TGTGCCAGCAGCGGTCGTGGGACATACTCCTACAATGAGCAGTTCTTC